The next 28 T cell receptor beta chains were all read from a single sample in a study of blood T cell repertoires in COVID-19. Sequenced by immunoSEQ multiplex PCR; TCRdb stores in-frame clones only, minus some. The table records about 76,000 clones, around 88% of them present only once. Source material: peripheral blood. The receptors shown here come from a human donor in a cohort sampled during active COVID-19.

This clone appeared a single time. CDR3 bases: TGTGCCAGCAGCGGTACAGGGGGCGCCAGGTGGGAGACCCAGTACTTC. Residues: CASSGTGGARWETQYF. The genes are TRBV7-2 and TRBJ2-5; 9 bases line up with TRBD1. The V gene end was trimmed by 5 bases and the J gene end by 5 bases; junction bases not matched to a gene: 12. Germline assignment: CDR1 SGHTA and CDR2 FQGNSA. This CDR3 region has 16 residues.

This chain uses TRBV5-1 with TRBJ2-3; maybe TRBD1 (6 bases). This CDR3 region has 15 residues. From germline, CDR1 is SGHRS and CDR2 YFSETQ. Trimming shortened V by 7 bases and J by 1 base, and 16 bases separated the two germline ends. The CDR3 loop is CASPGTPGGTDTQYF. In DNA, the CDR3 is TGCGCCAGCCCCGGGACACCCGGTGGCACAGATACGCAGTATTTT.

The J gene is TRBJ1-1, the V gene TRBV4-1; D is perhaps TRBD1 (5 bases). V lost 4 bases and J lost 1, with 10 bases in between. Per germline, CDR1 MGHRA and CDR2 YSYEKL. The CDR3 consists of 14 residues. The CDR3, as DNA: TGCGCCAGCAGCCCCAGGGATCCGAACACTGAAGCTTTCTTT. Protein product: CASSPRDPNTEAFF.

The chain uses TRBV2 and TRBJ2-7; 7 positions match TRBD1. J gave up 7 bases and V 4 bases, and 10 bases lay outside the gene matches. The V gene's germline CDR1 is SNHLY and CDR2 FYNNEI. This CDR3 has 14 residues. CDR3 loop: CASSVTRDSWEQYF. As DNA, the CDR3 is TGTGCCAGCAGTGTCACCCGGGACAGCTGGGAGCAGTACTTC. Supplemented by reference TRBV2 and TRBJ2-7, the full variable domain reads EPEVTQTPSHQVTQMGQEVILRCVPISNHLYFYWYRQILGQKVEFLVSFYNNEISEKSEIFDDQFSVERPDGSNFTLKIRSTKLEDSAMYFCASSVTRDSWEQYFGPGTRLTVT.

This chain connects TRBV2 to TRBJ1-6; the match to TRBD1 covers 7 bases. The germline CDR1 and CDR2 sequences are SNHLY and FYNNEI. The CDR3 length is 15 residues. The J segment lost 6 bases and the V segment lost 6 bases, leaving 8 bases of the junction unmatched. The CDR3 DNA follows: TGTGCCAGCAGCGCCGGGACAGCGTTTAATTCACCCCTCCACTTT. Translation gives CASSAGTAFNSPLHF.

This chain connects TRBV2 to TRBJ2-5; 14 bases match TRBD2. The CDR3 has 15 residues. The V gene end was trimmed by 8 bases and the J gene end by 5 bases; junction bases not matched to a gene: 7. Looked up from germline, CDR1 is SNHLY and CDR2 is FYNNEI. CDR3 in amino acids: CASLPGLAGGETQYF. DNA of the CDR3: TGTGCCAGCCTACCCGGACTAGCGGGAGGCGAGACCCAGTACTTC.

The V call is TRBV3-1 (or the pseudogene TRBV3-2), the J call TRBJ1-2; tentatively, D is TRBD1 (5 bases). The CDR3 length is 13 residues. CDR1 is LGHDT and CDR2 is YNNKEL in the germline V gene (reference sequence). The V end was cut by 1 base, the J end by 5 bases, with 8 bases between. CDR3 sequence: CASSQGGGYGYTF. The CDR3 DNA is TGTGCCAGCAGCCAAGGCGGGGGGTATGGCTACACCTTC.

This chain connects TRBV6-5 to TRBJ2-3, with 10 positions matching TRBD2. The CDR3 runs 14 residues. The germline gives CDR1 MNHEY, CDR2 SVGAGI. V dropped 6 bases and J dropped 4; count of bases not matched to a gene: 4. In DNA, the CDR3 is TGTGCCAGCAGCAGCGGACTAGCGGCAGATACGCAGTATTTT. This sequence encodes CASSSGLAADTQYF.

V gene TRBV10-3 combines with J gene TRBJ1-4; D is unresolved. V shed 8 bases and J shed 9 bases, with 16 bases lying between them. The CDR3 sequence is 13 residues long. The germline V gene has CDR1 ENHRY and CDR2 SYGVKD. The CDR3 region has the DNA TGTGCCATCGGTAGCCCGGAATCCCAAAAACTGTTTTTT. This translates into CAIGSPESQKLFF.

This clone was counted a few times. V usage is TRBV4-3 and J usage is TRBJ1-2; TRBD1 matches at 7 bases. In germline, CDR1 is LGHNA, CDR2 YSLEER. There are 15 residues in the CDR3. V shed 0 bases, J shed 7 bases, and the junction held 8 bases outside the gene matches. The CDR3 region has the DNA TGCGCCAGCAGCCAAGATGGTAAGGGGGCGCTTGGCTACACCTTC. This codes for CASSQDGKGALGYTF.

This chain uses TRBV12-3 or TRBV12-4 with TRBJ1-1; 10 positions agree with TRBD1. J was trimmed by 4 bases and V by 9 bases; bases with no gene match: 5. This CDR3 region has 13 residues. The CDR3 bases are TGTGCCAGTGACAGGGGGCTTGGCACTGAAGCTTTCTTT. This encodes CASDRGLGTEAFF.

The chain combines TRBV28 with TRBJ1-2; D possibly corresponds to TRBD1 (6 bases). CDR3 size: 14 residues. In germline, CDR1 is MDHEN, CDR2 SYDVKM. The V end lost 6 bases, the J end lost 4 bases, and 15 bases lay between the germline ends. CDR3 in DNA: TGTGCCAGCAGCCCCCAAGGACAGATCTATGGCTACACCTTC. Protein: CASSPQGQIYGYTF.

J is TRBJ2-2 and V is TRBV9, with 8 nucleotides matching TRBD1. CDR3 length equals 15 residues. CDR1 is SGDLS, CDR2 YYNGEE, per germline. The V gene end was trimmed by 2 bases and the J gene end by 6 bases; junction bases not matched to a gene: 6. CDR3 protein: CASSVYTGGSGELFF. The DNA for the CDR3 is TGTGCCAGCAGCGTGTATACAGGGGGTTCCGGGGAGCTGTTTTTT.

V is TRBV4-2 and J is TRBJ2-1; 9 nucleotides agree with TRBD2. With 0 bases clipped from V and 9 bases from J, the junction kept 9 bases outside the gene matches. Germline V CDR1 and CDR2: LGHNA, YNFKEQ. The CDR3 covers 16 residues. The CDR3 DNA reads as TGTGCCAGCAGCCAAGAGGCGGGAGGGCCCTCGAGTGAGCAGTTCTTC. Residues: CASSQEAGGPSSEQFF.

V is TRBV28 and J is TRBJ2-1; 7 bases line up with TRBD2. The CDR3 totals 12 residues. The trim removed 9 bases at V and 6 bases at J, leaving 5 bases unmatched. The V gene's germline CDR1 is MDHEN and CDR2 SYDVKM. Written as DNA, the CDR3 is TGTGCCAGTTTCGTAGCGGGCAATGAGCAGTTCTTC. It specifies CASFVAGNEQFF.

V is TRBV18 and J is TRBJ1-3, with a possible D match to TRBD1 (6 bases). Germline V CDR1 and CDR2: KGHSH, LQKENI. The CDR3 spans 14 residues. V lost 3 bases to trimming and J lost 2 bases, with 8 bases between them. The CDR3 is CASSPQGPGNTIYF. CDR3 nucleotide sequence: TGTGCCAGCTCACCCCAGGGGCCTGGAAACACCATATATTTT.

CDR3 residues: CASSSGTGVMNTEAFF. DNA of the CDR3: TGTGCCAGCAGTTCCGGGACAGGAGTCATGAACACTGAAGCTTTCTTT. The chain carries TRBV3-1 (or the pseudogene TRBV3-2) and TRBJ1-1; 8 bases are a match to TRBD1. Germline-derived CDR1 and CDR2 are LGHDT and YNNKEL (reference sequence). J was trimmed by 0 bases and V by 6 bases; bases with no gene match: 9. The CDR3 spans 16 residues.

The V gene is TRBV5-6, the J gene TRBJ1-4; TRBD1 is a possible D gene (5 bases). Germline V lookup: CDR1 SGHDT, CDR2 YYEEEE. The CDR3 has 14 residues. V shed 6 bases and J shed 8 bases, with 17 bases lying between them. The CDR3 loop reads CASNLADSNEKLFF. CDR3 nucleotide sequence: TGTGCCAGCAACCTCGCCGACAGTAACGAAAAACTGTTTTTT.

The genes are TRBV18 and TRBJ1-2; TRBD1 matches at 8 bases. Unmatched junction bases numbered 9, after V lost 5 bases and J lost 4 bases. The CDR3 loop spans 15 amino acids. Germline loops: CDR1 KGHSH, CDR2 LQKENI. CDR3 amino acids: CASSSVGQGLYGYTF. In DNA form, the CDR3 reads TGTGCCAGCTCATCTGTCGGACAGGGCCTCTATGGCTACACCTTC.

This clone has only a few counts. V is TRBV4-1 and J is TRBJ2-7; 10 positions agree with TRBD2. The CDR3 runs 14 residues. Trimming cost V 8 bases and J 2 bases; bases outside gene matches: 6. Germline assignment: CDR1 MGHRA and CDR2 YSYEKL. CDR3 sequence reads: CASRASGRPYEQYF. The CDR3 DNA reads TGCGCCAGCCGAGCTAGCGGGAGACCCTACGAGCAGTACTTC.

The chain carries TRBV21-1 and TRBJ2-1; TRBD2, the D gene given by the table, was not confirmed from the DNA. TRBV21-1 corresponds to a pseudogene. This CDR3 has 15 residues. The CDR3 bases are TGTGCCAGCAGCAAAGATGGGACTACCTACAATGAGCAGTTCTTC. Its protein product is CASSKDGTTYNEQFF.

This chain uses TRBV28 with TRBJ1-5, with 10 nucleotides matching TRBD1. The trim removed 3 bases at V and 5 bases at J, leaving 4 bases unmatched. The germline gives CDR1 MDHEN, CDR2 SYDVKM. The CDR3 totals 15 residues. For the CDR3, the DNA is TGTGCCAGCAGTTTTCTGACAGGGGGCGATCAGCCCCAGCATTTT. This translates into CASSFLTGGDQPQHF. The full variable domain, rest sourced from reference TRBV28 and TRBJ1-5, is DVKVTQSSRYLVKRTGEKVFLECVQDMDHENMFWYRQDPGLGLRLIYFSYDVKMKEKGDIPEGYSVSREKKERFSLILESASTNQTSMYLCASSFLTGGDQPQHFGDGTRLSIL.

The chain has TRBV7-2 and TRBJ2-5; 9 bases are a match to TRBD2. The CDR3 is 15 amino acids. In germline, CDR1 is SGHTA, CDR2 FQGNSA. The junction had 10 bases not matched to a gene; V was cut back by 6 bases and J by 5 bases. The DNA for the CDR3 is TGTGCCAGCAGGATAGCGGGAGTTGGAGGGGAGACCCAGTACTTC. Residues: CASRIAGVGGETQYF.

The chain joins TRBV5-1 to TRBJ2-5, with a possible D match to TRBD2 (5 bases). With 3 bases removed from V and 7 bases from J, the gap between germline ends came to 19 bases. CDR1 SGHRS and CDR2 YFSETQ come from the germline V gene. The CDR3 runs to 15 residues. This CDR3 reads CASSSDRTSFGTQYF. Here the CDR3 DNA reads TGCGCCAGCAGCTCCGATCGGACTTCGTTTGGGACCCAGTACTTC.

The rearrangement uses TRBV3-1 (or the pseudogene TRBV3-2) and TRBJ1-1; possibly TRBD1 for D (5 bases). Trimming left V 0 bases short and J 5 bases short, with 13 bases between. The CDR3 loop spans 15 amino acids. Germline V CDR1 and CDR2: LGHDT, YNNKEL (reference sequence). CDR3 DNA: TGTGCCAGCAGCCAAGATACACAGGTGGTTACTGAAGCTTTCTTT. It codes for CASSQDTQVVTEAFF.

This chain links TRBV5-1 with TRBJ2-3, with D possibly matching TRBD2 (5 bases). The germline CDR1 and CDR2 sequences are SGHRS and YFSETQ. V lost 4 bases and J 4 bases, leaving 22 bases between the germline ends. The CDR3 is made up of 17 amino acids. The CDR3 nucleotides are TGCGCCAGCAGCCAATCCCCCCGGGGTGGTTGGGCAGATACGCAGTATTTT. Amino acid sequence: CASSQSPRGGWADTQYF.

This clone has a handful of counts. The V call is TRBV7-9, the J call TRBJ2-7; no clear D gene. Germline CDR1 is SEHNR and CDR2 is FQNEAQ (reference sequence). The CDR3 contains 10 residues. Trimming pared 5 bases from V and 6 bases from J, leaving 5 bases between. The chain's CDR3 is CASSASEQYF. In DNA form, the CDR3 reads TGTGCCAGCAGCGCGTCCGAGCAGTACTTC.

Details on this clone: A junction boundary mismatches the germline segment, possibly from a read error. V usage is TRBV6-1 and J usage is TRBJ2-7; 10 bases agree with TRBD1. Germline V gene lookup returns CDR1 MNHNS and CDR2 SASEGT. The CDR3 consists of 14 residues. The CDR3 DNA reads TGTGCCAGCAGGGAAGGACAGGGGGCCTACGAGCAGTACTTC. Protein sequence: CASREGQGAYEQYF.